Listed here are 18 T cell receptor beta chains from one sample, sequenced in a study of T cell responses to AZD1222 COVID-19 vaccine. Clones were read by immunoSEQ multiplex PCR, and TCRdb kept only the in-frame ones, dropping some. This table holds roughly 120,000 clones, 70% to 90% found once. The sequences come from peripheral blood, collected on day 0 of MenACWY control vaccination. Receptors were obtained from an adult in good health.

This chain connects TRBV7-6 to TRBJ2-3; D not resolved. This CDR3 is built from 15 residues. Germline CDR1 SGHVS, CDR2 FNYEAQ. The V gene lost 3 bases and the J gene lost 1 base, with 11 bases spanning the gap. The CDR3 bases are TGTGCCAGCAGCTTTTCCCTGCTAGGCACAGATACGCAGTATTTT. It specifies CASSFSLLGTDTQYF.

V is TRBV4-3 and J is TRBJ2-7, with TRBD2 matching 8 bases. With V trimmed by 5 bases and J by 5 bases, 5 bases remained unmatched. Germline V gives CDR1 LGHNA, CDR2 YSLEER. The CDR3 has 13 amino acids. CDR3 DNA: TGCGCCAGCAGCTTCCGGGGGGGCCACGAGCAGTACTTC. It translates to CASSFRGGHEQYF.

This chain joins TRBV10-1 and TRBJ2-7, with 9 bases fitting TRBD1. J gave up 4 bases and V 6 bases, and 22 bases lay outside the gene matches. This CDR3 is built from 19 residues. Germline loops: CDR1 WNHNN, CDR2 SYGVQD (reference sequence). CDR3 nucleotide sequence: TGCGCCAGCAGCCTTTTTTACGGGACAGGGAATAATATCGGTTACGAGCAGTACTTC. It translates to CASSLFYGTGNNIGYEQYF.

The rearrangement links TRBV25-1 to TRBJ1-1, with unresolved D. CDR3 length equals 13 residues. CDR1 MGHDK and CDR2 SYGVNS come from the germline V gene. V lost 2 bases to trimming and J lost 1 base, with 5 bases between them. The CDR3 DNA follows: TGTGCCAGCAGTGAAGAAGGGAACACTGAAGCTTTCTTT. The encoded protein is CASSEEGNTEAFF. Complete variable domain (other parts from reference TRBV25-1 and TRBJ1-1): EADIYQTPRYLVIGTGKKITLECSQTMGHDKMYWYQQDPGMELHLIHYSYGVNSTEKGDLSSESTVSRIRTEHFPLTLESARPSHTSQYLCASSEEGNTEAFFGQGTRLTVV.

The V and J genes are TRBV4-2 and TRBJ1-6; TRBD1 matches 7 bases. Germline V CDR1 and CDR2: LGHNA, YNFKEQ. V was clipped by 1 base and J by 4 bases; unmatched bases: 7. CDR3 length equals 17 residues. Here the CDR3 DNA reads TGTGCCAGCAGCCAAGGAGGGACAGCTCAGTATAATTCACCCCTCCACTTT. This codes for CASSQGGTAQYNSPLHF.

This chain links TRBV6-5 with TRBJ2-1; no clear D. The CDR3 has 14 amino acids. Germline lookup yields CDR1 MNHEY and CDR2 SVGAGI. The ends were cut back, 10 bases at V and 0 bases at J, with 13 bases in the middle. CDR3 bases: TGTGCCACCTCCCCCGGAAGCTCCTACAATGAGCAGTTCTTC. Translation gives CATSPGSSYNEQFF.

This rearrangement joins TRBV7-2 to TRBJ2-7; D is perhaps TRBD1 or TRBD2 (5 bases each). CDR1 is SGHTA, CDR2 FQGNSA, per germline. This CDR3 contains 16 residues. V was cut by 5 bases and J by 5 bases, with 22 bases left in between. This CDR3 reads CASSRRVTGRSDEQYF. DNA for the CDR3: TGTGCCAGCAGCCGCCGGGTCACGGGACGATCGGACGAGCAGTACTTC.

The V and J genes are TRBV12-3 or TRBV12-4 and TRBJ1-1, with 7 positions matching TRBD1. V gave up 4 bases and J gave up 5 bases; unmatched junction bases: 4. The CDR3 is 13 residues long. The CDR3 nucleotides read TGTGCCAGCAGTTCCAGGGGGGGGACTGAAGCTTTCTTT. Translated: CASSSRGGTEAFF.

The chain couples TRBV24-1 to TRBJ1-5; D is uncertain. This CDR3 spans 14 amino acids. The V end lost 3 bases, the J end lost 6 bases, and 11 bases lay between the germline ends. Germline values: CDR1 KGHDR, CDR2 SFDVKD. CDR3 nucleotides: TGTGCCACCAGTGATGAAAATCCGCTTCAGCCCCAGCATTTT. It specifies CATSDENPLQPQHF.

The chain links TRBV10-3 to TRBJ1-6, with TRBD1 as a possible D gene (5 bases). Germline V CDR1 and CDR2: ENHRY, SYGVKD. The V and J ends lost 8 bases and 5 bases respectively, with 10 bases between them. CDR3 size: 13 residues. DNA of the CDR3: TGTGCCATCGGCGGGGGGGATAATTCACCCCTCCACTTT. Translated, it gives CAIGGGDNSPLHF.

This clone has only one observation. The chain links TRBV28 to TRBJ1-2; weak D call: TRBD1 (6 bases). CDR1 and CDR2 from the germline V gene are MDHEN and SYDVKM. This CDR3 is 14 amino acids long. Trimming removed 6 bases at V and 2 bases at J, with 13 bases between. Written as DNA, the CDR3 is TGTGCCAGCAGCCTGACAGGCGAGAACTATGGCTACACCTTC. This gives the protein CASSLTGENYGYTF.

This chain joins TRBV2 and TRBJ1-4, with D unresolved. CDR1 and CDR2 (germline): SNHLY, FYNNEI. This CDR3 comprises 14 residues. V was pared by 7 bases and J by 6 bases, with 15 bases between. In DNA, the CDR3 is TGTGCCAGCAAGGGATTGGATGTGGATGAAAAACTGTTTTTT. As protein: CASKGLDVDEKLFF.

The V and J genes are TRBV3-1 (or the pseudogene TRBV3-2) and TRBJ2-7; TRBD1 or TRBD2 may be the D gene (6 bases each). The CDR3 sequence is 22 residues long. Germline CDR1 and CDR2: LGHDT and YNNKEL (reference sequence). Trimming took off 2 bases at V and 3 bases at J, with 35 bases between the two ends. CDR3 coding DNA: TGTGCCAGCAGCCAAAAACAAGATACCCGGGGGCGTCTATTAGAGGATCGCTACGAGCAGTACTTC. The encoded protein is CASSQKQDTRGRLLEDRYEQYF.

The CDR3 region is CASRPNWGGYEQYF. The CDR3 DNA reads as TGTGCCAGCAGACCTAATTGGGGGGGCTACGAGCAGTACTTC. The chain links TRBV28 to TRBJ2-7, with TRBD2 matching over 7 bases. The germline gives CDR1 MDHEN, CDR2 SYDVKM. V was clipped by 6 bases and J by 3 bases; unmatched bases: 8. This CDR3 has 14 amino acids. The variable domain in full, completed from reference TRBV28 and TRBJ2-7, reads DVKVTQSSRYLVKRTGEKVFLECVQDMDHENMFWYRQDPGLGLRLIYFSYDVKMKEKGDIPEGYSVSREKKERFSLILESASTNQTSMYLCASRPNWGGYEQYFGPGTRLTVT.

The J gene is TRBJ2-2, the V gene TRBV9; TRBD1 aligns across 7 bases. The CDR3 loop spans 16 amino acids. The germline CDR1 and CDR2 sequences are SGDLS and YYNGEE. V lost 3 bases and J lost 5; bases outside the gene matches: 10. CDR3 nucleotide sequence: TGTGCCAGCAGCGGACCTTGGACAGGTGTGACCGGGGAGCTGTTTTTT. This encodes CASSGPWTGVTGELFF.

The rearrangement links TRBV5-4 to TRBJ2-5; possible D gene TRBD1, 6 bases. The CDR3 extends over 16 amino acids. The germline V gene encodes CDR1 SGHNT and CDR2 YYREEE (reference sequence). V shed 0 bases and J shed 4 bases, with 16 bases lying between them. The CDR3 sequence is CASSLAGRGRGETQYF. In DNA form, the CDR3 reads TGTGCCAGCAGCTTGGCCGGCAGGGGTCGTGGAGAGACCCAGTACTTC.

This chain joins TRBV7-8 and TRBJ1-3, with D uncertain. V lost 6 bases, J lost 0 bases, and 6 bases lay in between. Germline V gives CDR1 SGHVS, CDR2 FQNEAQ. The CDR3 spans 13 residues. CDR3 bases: TGTGCCAGCAGGGGGTTCTCTGGAAACACCATATATTTT. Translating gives CASRGFSGNTIYF.

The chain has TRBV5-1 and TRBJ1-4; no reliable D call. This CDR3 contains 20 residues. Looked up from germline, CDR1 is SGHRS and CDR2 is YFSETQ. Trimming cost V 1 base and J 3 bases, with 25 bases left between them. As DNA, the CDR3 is TGCGCCAGCAGCTTGTTTTACCGAGGAGGGCAGTCTGAATCTAATGAAAAACTGTTTTTT. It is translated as CASSLFYRGGQSESNEKLFF.